These 21 T cell receptor beta chains share one sample of origin, sequenced in a study of beta chain features in type 1 diabetes. Reverse transcribing all isolated RNA meant expressed TCRB transcripts were sequenced. Assay: immunoSEQ multiplex PCR; the TCRdb copy retains only in-frame clones and omits some. The sample has around 150,000 clones, about 8.5% seen once. Sequencing was done on a sample of central memory CD4+ T cells from blood. These receptors all come from a man aged 18 to 29 in good health.

CDR3 DNA sequence: TGTGCCATCAGTGATCAGGGGCGCGGGGAGCAGTACTTC. Its translation: CAISDQGRGEQYF. J is TRBJ2-7 and V is TRBV10-3, with TRBD1 as a possible D gene (6 bases). This CDR3 contains 13 residues. V lost 3 bases to trimming and J lost 7 bases, with 13 bases between them. Germline lookup yields CDR1 ENHRY and CDR2 SYGVKD.

This clone was found a few times. The chain has TRBV4-2 and TRBJ1-2; TRBD1 matches 8 bases. V lost 4 bases and J lost 4; bases outside the gene matches: 5. This CDR3 has 14 amino acids. From germline, CDR1 is LGHNA and CDR2 YNFKEQ. In DNA form, the CDR3 reads TGTGCCAGCAGCCCCCGACAGGGGAGCTATGGCTACACCTTC. Encoded protein: CASSPRQGSYGYTF.

This clone was seen only a few times. The chain has TRBV13 and TRBJ2-1, with D possibly being TRBD2 (6 bases). Looked up from germline, CDR1 is PRHDT and CDR2 is FYEKMQ (reference sequence). The CDR3 is 15 amino acids. The V end was cut by 5 bases, the J end by 3 bases, with 14 bases between. The CDR3 nucleotides are TGTGCCAGCAGCATTACCGGGACTGGCTACAATGAGCAGTTCTTC. Its protein is CASSITGTGYNEQFF.

A few counts support this clone. V gene TRBV5-6 combines with J gene TRBJ2-2, with TRBD1 matching over 7 bases. The CDR3 has 16 amino acids. Germline CDR1 reads SGHDT; CDR2 reads YYEEEE. J was trimmed by 5 bases and V by 4 bases; bases with no gene match: 11. Here the CDR3 DNA reads TGTGCCAGCAGCATAATCGGGACAGAAGATACCGGGGAGCTGTTTTTT. Protein sequence: CASSIIGTEDTGELFF.

This clone was seen more than once but under ten times. The gene calls are TRBV28 and TRBJ2-2; possible D gene TRBD1, 6 bases. CDR1 is MDHEN, CDR2 SYDVKM, per germline. Trimming took off 10 bases at V and 4 bases at J, with 13 bases between the two ends. This CDR3 has 13 amino acids. CDR3 residues: CATPDRLTGELFF. CDR3 coding DNA: TGTGCCACGCCGGACAGACTCACCGGGGAGCTGTTTTTT.

This clone was detected ten times or more. The CDR3 loop reads CASSSPLGSTAATPLHF. In DNA, the CDR3 is TGTGCCAGCAGTTCCCCTTTGGGGAGCACGGCTGCCACACCCCTCCACTTT. V is TRBV28 and J is TRBJ1-6; no firm D call. This CDR3 has 17 residues. V was clipped by 4 bases and J by 11 bases, with 24 bases between them. CDR1 and CDR2 from the germline V gene are MDHEN and SYDVKM.

This clone was seen a few times. The rearrangement uses TRBV29-1 and TRBJ1-4, with D unresolved. Deletions cut 6 bases from V and 2 bases from J, with 13 bases between. Germline V gene data show CDR1 as SQVTM and CDR2 as ANQGSEA. This CDR3 spans 14 amino acids. CDR3 loop: CSVTPSLTNEKLFF. Here the CDR3 DNA reads TGCAGCGTAACACCTTCATTGACTAATGAAAAACTGTTTTTT.

Only a few counts were recorded for this clone. The V and J genes are TRBV4-2 and TRBJ2-1; 11 nucleotides line up with TRBD2. Germline V gene lookup returns CDR1 LGHNA and CDR2 YNFKEQ. This CDR3 contains 17 residues. V was clipped by 4 bases and J by 0 bases; unmatched bases: 5. The CDR3 protein is CASSPLAGVRSYNEQFF. The CDR3 nucleotides are TGTGCCAGCAGCCCACTAGCGGGGGTACGCTCCTACAATGAGCAGTTCTTC.

The chain links TRBV27 to TRBJ1-1, with 7 bases aligning to TRBD1. The CDR3 loop spans 17 amino acids. Germline V lookup: CDR1 MNHEY, CDR2 SMNVEV (reference sequence). J was trimmed by 6 bases and V by 4 bases; bases with no gene match: 17. This chain's CDR3 is CASSSGGRGRWVPEAFF. The CDR3 DNA follows: TGTGCCAGCAGTTCAGGGGGTAGGGGGCGCTGGGTCCCTGAAGCTTTCTTT.

The chain employs TRBV15 and TRBJ2-5; TRBD1 matches at 7 bases. The V and J ends lost 4 bases and 3 bases, in that order; junction bases with no gene match: 5. The CDR3 length is 14 residues. Germline-derived CDR1 and CDR2 are LNHNV and YYDKDF (reference sequence). This CDR3 reads CATSTRQGKETQYF. The CDR3 DNA sequence: TGTGCCACCAGCACCAGACAGGGAAAAGAGACCCAGTACTTC.

This clone was detected only a few times. This chain links TRBV7-2 with TRBJ1-2; the D gene is possibly TRBD1 (6 bases). Germline V lookup: CDR1 SGHTA, CDR2 FQGNSA. The CDR3 spans 16 residues. The V end lost 0 bases, the J end lost 4 bases, and 15 bases lay between the germline ends. The CDR3 protein is CASSLAAGRGTYGYTF. Written as DNA, the CDR3 is TGTGCCAGCAGCTTAGCAGCTGGCAGGGGAACCTATGGCTACACCTTC.

This CDR3 is CSVETGRTEAFF. Here the CDR3 DNA reads TGCAGCGTTGAAACAGGTAGGACTGAAGCTTTCTTT. This chain links TRBV29-1 with TRBJ1-1, with TRBD1 as a possible D gene (5 bases). Trimming took 2 bases from V and 5 from J, leaving 9 bases between them. Looked up from germline, CDR1 is SQVTM and CDR2 is ANQGSEA. This CDR3 spans 12 amino acids.

The rearrangement uses TRBV4-2 and TRBJ2-3, with D possibly being TRBD2 (6 bases). The V gene's germline CDR1 is LGHNA and CDR2 YNFKEQ. Trimming took off 0 bases at V and 9 bases at J, with 10 bases between the two ends. The CDR3 length is 13 residues. CDR3 bases: TGTGCCAGCAGCCAAGATGCGGGGAAGACGCAGTATTTT. Translated: CASSQDAGKTQYF.

The table lists this clone with a few counts. This chain joins TRBV27 and TRBJ1-2, with 10 bases matching TRBD1. V gave up 4 bases and J gave up 8 bases; unmatched junction bases: 7. The CDR3 covers 14 residues. CDR1 and CDR2 from the germline V gene are MNHEY and SMNVEV (reference sequence). Written as DNA, the CDR3 is TGTGCCAGCAGTTACGGGACAGGGGCTCGGGGCTACACCTTC. This translates into CASSYGTGARGYTF.

In its sample, this clone was seen many times. DNA for the CDR3: TGCGCCAGCAGCCAAGTTAGTGCAGGGGGCAATGAGCAGTTCTTC. Translating it yields CASSQVSAGGNEQFF. The chain couples TRBV4-3 to TRBJ2-1, with 7 nucleotides matching TRBD1. Trimming at V came to 1 base and at J to 6 bases, leaving 6 bases not matched to a gene. This CDR3 comprises 15 residues. CDR1 and CDR2 (germline): LGHNA, YSLEER.

This clone was recorded at least ten times. The chain carries TRBV10-3 and TRBJ2-1; TRBD2 matches at 9 bases. The CDR3 has 13 residues. Germline V gives CDR1 ENHRY, CDR2 SYGVKD. The V and J ends lost 6 bases and 8 bases, in that order; junction bases with no gene match: 5. CDR3 sequence reads: CAISGSGGHEQFF. CDR3 nucleotide sequence: TGTGCCATCAGCGGTAGCGGGGGCCATGAGCAGTTCTTC.

The chain uses TRBV28 and TRBJ1-2; tentatively, D is TRBD1 (6 bases). The germline CDR1 and CDR2 sequences are MDHEN and SYDVKM. The V end lost 2 bases, the J end lost 5 bases, and 9 bases lay between the germline ends. The CDR3 totals 13 residues. The CDR3 DNA reads TGTGCCAGCAGTTTAGGAACAGGGTATGGCTACACCTTC. Translating gives CASSLGTGYGYTF.

The table lists this clone with a few counts. The rearrangement joins TRBV5-4 to TRBJ1-4; no reliable D call. V gave up 0 bases and J gave up 4 bases, with 10 bases separating them. The CDR3 is 15 amino acids. The germline V gene has CDR1 SGHNT and CDR2 YYREEE (reference sequence). For the CDR3, the DNA is TGTGCCAGCAGCTTGGCTGGCGGAGGTAATGAAAAACTGTTTTTT. This gives the protein CASSLAGGGNEKLFF. Supplemented by reference TRBV5-4 and TRBJ1-4, the full variable domain reads ETGVTQSPTHLIKTRGQQVTLRCSSQSGHNTVSWYQQALGQGPQFIFQYYREEENGRGNFPPRFSGLQFPNYSSELNVNALELDDSALYLCASSLAGGGNEKLFFGSGTQLSVL.

This clone was detected only a few times. V gene TRBV5-1 combines with J gene TRBJ2-2; TRBD2 matches at 8 bases. This CDR3 has 17 residues. Trimming took 4 bases from V and 6 from J; bases not matched to a gene: 14. The V gene's germline CDR1 is SGHRS and CDR2 YFSETQ. Here the CDR3 reads CASSRDPRGGSAGELFF. CDR3 nucleotide sequence: TGCGCCAGCAGCCGGGACCCCCGGGGGGGGTCCGCCGGGGAGCTGTTTTTT.

This rearrangement joins TRBV18 to TRBJ1-2, with D perhaps TRBD1 (6 bases). The V gene's germline CDR1 is KGHSH and CDR2 LQKENI. The CDR3 length is 14 residues. The V end was cut by 2 bases, the J end by 2 bases, with 9 bases between. For the CDR3, the DNA is TGTGCCAGCTCACCAGGGGGACAAAACTATGGCTACACCTTC. Protein: CASSPGGQNYGYTF.

In its sample, this clone was seen a few times. The chain employs TRBV7-9 and TRBJ1-2, with D unclear. Per the germline V gene, CDR1 is SEHNR and CDR2 is FQNEAQ (reference sequence). Trimming stripped 4 bases from V and 6 bases from J, with 12 bases between. The CDR3 spans 13 residues. CDR3 region: CASSSGLWDGYTF. In DNA, the CDR3 is TGTGCCAGCAGCTCCGGGTTGTGGGATGGCTACACCTTC.